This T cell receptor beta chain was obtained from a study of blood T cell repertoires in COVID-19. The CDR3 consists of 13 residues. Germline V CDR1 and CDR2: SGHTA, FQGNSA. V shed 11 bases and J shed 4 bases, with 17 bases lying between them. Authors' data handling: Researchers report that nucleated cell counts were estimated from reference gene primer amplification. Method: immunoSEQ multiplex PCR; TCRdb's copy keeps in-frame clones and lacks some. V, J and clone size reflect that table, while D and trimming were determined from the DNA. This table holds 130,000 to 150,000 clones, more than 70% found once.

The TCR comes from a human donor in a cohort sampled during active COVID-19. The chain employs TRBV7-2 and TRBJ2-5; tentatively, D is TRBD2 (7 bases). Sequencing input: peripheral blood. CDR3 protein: CAVRPGGRETQYF. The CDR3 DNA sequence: TGTGCCGTTAGACCGGGGGGCCGAGAGACCCAGTACTTC.